This T cell receptor (beta chain) was sequenced for a study of cytomegalovirus exposure and HLA in healthy donors. In germline, CDR1 is SGHKS, CDR2 YYEKEE (reference sequence). This CDR3 is 13 amino acids long. V lost 2 bases, J lost 5 bases, and 10 bases lay in between. With 60 Vbeta and 13 Jbeta primers, the PCR was carried out. The assay was immunoSEQ multiplex PCR, and TCRdb's table has in-frame clones only and misses some. The sample shows 150,000 to 180,000 clones, more than 60% of them seen only once. Concerning this clone: What it binds is unknown.

Whereas donors were nominally healthy upon sampling, unrecorded immune exposures were probable. Findings and caveats of the study: It was reported that the classifier diagnosed cytomegalovirus status with high specificity and sensitivity in both the original and validation cohorts.

The receptor was isolated from a woman aged 40 to 50 in good health and CMV-seronegative. Input material: PBMCs. The gene calls are TRBV5-5 and TRBJ2-5; D not certain. CDR3 sequence (DNA): TGTGCCAGCAGCTTCCGGAGCCGGGAGACCCAGTACTTC. Translated: CASSFRSRETQYF. Using reference TRBV5-5 and TRBJ2-5 for the parts outside the CDR3, the full variable domain is DAGVTQSPTHLIKTRGQQVTLRCSPISGHKSVSWYQQVLGQGPQFIFQYYEKEERGRGNFPDRFSARQFPNYSSELNVNALLLGDSALYLCASSFRSRETQYFGPGTRLLVL.